The rows below give T cell receptor beta chains drawn from one sample of a study of OX40 agonist ivuxolimab in advanced cancers. Produced via immunoSEQ multiplex PCR; TCRdb's table is partial and in-frame only. Of some 80,000 clones in the sample, about 90% were seen once. The sample was CD4+ or CD8+ T cells sorted from blood, taken in a trial of the OX40 agonist ivuxolimab. These receptor sequences come from an adult with an advanced solid tumor such as melanoma, head and neck, liver or kidney cancer. The CDR3 runs from the conserved cysteine through the conserved F or W. The order of the fields is clone size, V gene, D gene, J gene, CDR3 protein, CDR3 DNA. A D gene is named only where the DNA matches it firmly. The size field is filled for only some rows; it gives once, few, many or a size class.

size: NA
V: TRBV28
D: TRBD1
J: TRBJ1-2
CDR3: CASITTGGNYGYTF
DNA: TGTGCCAGCATTACGACAGGGGGCAACTATGGCTACACCTTC

size: NA
V: TRBV11-3
D: NA
J: TRBJ1-1
CDR3: CASSLEANTEAFF
DNA: TGTGCCAGCAGCTTAGAGGCGAACACTGAAGCTTTCTTT

size: once
V: TRBV5-1
D: NA
J: TRBJ1-1
CDR3: CASSLGTPEAFF
DNA: TGCGCCAGCAGCTTGGGGACGCCTGAAGCTTTCTTT

size: NA
V: TRBV6-4
D: NA
J: TRBJ1-5
CDR3: CASSATVYQPQHF
DNA: TGTGCCAGCAGTGCCACAGTCTATCAGCCCCAGCATTTT

size: NA
V: TRBV6-5
D: NA
J: TRBJ1-3
CDR3: CASSYNSDSSGNTIYF
DNA: TGTGCCAGCAGTTACAATTCGGACAGCTCTGGAAACACCATATATTTT

size: NA
V: TRBV9
D: NA
J: TRBJ2-3
CDR3: CASSLELGTDTQYF
DNA: TGTGCCAGCAGCTTAGAACTGGGCACAGATACGCAGTATTTT

size: NA
V: TRBV14
D: TRBD1
J: TRBJ2-7
CDR3: CASSSRQGARSYEQYF
DNA: TGTGCCAGCAGCTCGCGACAGGGGGCGAGGTCCTACGAGCAGTACTTC

size: NA
V: TRBV5-4
D: NA
J: TRBJ1-1
CDR3: CASSHPSDDWDEAFF
DNA: TGTGCCAGCAGTCACCCGAGTGATGACTGGGATGAAGCTTTCTTT

size: NA
V: TRBV4-2
D: TRBD1
J: TRBJ2-7
CDR3: CASSQRDRAGDEQYF
DNA: TGTGCCAGCAGCCAAAGAGACAGGGCCGGCGACGAGCAGTACTTC

size: NA
V: TRBV2
D: NA
J: TRBJ2-1
CDR3: CASSPRGEGNEQFF
DNA: TGTGCCAGCAGCCCCCGGGGCGAAGGTAATGAGCAGTTCTTC

size: NA
V: TRBV6-1
D: NA
J: TRBJ1-1
CDR3: CASSEHGGDNTEAFF
DNA: TGTGCCAGCAGTGAGCATGGGGGGGACAACACTGAAGCTTTCTTT

size: NA
V: TRBV7-6
D: NA
J: TRBJ2-3
CDR3: CASSLRSAVPSTDTQYF
DNA: TGTGCCAGCAGCTTGAGATCGGCCGTTCCTAGCACAGATACGCAGTATTTT

size: NA
V: TRBV4-1
D: NA
J: TRBJ2-5
CDR3: CASSQDGWETQYF
DNA: TGCGCCAGCAGCCAAGATGGTTGGGAGACCCAGTACTTC

size: NA
V: TRBV29-1
D: TRBD2
J: TRBJ2-3
CDR3: CSVLLAGSRNTQYF
DNA: TGCAGCGTCCTACTAGCGGGATCGAGAAATACGCAGTATTTT

size: NA
V: TRBV30
D: NA
J: TRBJ2-1
CDR3: CAWSVRGSSYNEQFF
DNA: TGTGCCTGGAGTGTACGCGGATCCTCCTACAATGAGCAGTTCTTC

size: NA
V: TRBV6-5
D: TRBD1
J: TRBJ2-1
CDR3: CASSYVGQGSDEQFF
DNA: TGTGCCAGCAGTTACGTGGGACAGGGTTCCGATGAGCAGTTCTTC

size: once
V: TRBV28
D: TRBD2
J: TRBJ2-2
CDR3: CASSLYPSGIAGELFF
DNA: TGTGCCAGCAGTTTATATCCTAGCGGGATAGCCGGGGAGCTGTTTTTT

size: NA
V: TRBV5-1
D: TRBD2
J: TRBJ2-1
CDR3: CASATGALAVSSYNEQFF
DNA: TGCGCCAGCGCCACCGGGGCACTAGCGGTTAGCTCCTACAATGAGCAGTTCTTC

size: NA
V: TRBV6-5
D: NA
J: TRBJ1-4
CDR3: CASGRWPLSGLFF
DNA: TGTGCCAGCGGCCGCTGGCCCTTATCTGGGCTGTTTTTT

size: once
V: TRBV28
D: TRBD1
J: TRBJ1-2
CDR3: CASRQQGNYGYTF
DNA: TGTGCCAGCAGACAACAGGGGAACTATGGCTACACCTTC

size: NA
V: TRBV10-3
D: NA
J: TRBJ2-1
CDR3: CAISGRLPALNNEQFF
DNA: TGTGCCATCAGTGGAAGATTGCCTGCCCTCAACAATGAGCAGTTCTTC

size: NA
V: TRBV6-6
D: TRBD1
J: TRBJ1-3
CDR3: CASSWTGGNTIYF
DNA: TGTGCCAGCAGTTGGACAGGGGGAAACACCATATATTTT

size: NA
V: TRBV7-2
D: TRBD1
J: TRBJ1-1
CDR3: CASSFGQGRAEAFF
DNA: TGTGCCAGCAGCTTCGGACAGGGGAGGGCTGAAGCTTTCTTT

size: NA
V: TRBV19
D: NA
J: TRBJ2-2
CDR3: CASSLRGSGELFF
DNA: TGTGCCAGTAGTCTCCGGGGATCCGGGGAGCTGTTTTTT

size: NA
V: TRBV28
D: TRBD2
J: TRBJ2-7
CDR3: CASSLPGGAYEQYF
DNA: TGTGCCAGCAGTCTCCCCGGGGGGGCCTACGAGCAGTACTTC

size: NA
V: TRBV5-4
D: NA
J: TRBJ1-3
CDR3: CASSLEQSSGNTIYF
DNA: TGTGCCAGCAGCTTGGAACAGAGCTCTGGAAACACCATATATTTT

size: NA
V: TRBV25-1
D: NA
J: TRBJ1-1
CDR3: CASTDSYTEAFF
DNA: TGTGCCAGCACCGACAGCTACACTGAAGCTTTCTTT

size: once
V: TRBV29-1
D: NA
J: TRBJ1-2
CDR3: CSVEYTGGPYGYTF
DNA: TGCAGCGTTGAATATACGGGGGGTCCCTATGGCTACACCTTC

size: NA
V: TRBV6-1
D: TRBD1
J: TRBJ1-1
CDR3: CASSDTGAGEAFF
DNA: TGTGCCAGCAGTGACACAGGGGCCGGTGAAGCTTTCTTT

size: NA
V: TRBV5-6
D: NA
J: TRBJ1-5
CDR3: CASSLWGAQPQHF
DNA: TGTGCCAGCAGCTTGTGGGGCGCACAGCCCCAGCATTTT

size: NA
V: TRBV5-1
D: NA
J: TRBJ2-3
CDR3: CASSLEVRPTDTQYF
DNA: TGCGCCAGCAGCTTGGAGGTCAGACCCACAGATACGCAGTATTTT

size: NA
V: TRBV7-2
D: TRBD1
J: TRBJ2-7
CDR3: CASSLAGTAYEQYF
DNA: TGTGCCAGCAGCTTAGCCGGGACAGCCTACGAGCAGTACTTC

size: NA
V: TRBV6-1
D: TRBD1
J: TRBJ1-2
CDR3: CAGSQGAAGYGYTF
DNA: TGTGCCGGGTCACAGGGGGCGGCGGGCTATGGCTACACCTTC

size: NA
V: TRBV5-4
D: TRBD2
J: TRBJ2-1
CDR3: CATLSPGGGYNEQFF
DNA: TGTGCCACCCTATCCCCGGGCGGGGGCTACAATGAGCAGTTCTTC

size: NA
V: TRBV4-1
D: TRBD2
J: TRBJ2-3
CDR3: CASSQSGLADTQYF
DNA: TGCGCCAGCAGCCAATCGGGACTAGCAGATACGCAGTATTTT